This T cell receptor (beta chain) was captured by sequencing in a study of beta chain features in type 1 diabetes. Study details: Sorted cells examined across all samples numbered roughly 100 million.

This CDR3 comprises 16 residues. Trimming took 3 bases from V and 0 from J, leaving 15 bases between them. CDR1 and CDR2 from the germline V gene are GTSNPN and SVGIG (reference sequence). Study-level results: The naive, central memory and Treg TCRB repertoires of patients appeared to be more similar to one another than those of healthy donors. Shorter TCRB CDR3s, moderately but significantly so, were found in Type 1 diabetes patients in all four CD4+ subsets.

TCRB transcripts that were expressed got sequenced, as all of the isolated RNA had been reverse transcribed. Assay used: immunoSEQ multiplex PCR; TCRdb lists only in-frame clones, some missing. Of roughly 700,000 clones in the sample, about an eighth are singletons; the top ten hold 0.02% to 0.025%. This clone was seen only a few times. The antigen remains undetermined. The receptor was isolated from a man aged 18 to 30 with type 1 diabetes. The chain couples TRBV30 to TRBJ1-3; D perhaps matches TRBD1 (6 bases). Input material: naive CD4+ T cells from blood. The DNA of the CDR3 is TGTGCCTGGAGGCCGGAACAGGGCCTCTCTGGAAACACCATATATTTT. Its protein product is CAWRPEQGLSGNTIYF.